The 25 T cell receptor beta chains listed next were all sequenced from one sample in a study of blood T cell repertoires in COVID-19. Profiled with immunoSEQ multiplex PCR; TCRdb holds only in-frame clones, not every one. This sample yields more than 100,000 clones, of which 70% to 85% are seen a single time; approximately 4.9% belongs to the top ten. Sequencing used peripheral blood. These receptors originate from a woman in her seventies with acute or convalescent COVID-19.

This sequence joins TRBV2 and TRBJ1-4; 8 nucleotides align to TRBD1. CDR1 is SNHLY and CDR2 is FYNNEI in the germline V gene. V lost 6 bases and J lost 8; bases outside the gene matches: 11. CDR3 size: 15 residues. This chain's CDR3 is CASRRRGQMGEKLFF. CDR3 sequence (DNA): TGTGCCAGCAGGCGCAGGGGGCAGATGGGAGAAAAACTGTTTTTT.

This sequence joins TRBV6-6 and TRBJ2-7; D possibly corresponds to TRBD1 (5 bases). V lost 5 bases to trimming and J lost 5 bases, with 16 bases between them. CDR1 is MNHNY, CDR2 SVGAGI, per germline (reference sequence). CDR3 size: 14 residues. CDR3 protein: CASSPIQGSHEQYF. CDR3 DNA: TGTGCCAGCAGTCCGATTCAGGGATCCCACGAGCAGTACTTC.

The chain is built from TRBV29-1 and TRBJ2-5; 10 positions match TRBD2. The CDR3 totals 14 residues. The trim removed 8 bases at V and 5 bases at J, leaving 11 bases unmatched. Germline V gene data show CDR1 as SQVTM and CDR2 as ANQGSEA. CDR3 sequence reads: CSTRGTSVWETQYF. CDR3 in DNA: TGCAGCACGAGGGGGACTAGCGTATGGGAGACCCAGTACTTC.

V is TRBV20-1 and J is TRBJ2-3; D unclear. The CDR3 has 11 amino acids. CDR1 is DFQATT and CDR2 is SNEGSKA in the germline V gene (reference sequence). V was trimmed by 1 base and J by 7 bases, leaving 6 bases between them. The CDR3 DNA reads as TGCAGTGCTAGAGGGCCCAATACGCAGTATTTT. It is translated as CSARGPNTQYF.

The chain uses TRBV2 and TRBJ2-1, with 10 positions matching TRBD2. This CDR3 region has 14 residues. V lost 4 bases, J lost 4 bases, and 1 base stayed unmatched. CDR1 SNHLY and CDR2 FYNNEI come from the germline V gene. The CDR3 is CASSGTSGYNEQFF. CDR3 nucleotides: TGTGCCAGCAGTGGGACTAGCGGATACAATGAGCAGTTCTTC.

The rearrangement links TRBV18 to TRBJ1-3, with TRBD1 matching over 10 bases. The junction had 3 bases not matched to a gene; V was cut back by 6 bases and J by 1 base. Germline values: CDR1 KGHSH, CDR2 LQKENI. CDR3 length: 15 residues. CDR3 nucleotide sequence: TGTGCCAGCTCGGGACAGGGGAAGTCTGGAAACACCATATATTTT. Translated, it gives CASSGQGKSGNTIYF.

The count of this clone is one. The chain couples TRBV6-5 to TRBJ1-4; perhaps TRBD1 as D (5 bases). This CDR3 has 13 amino acids. Germline V CDR1 and CDR2: MNHEY, SVGAGI. Trimming pared 10 bases from V and 10 bases from J, leaving 19 bases between. This CDR3 reads CATRSVGLGKLFF. The CDR3 coding sequence is TGTGCCACCAGGTCGGTGGGGCTGGGAAAACTGTTTTTT.

The chain has TRBV11-2 and TRBJ1-4; D is possibly TRBD1 (5 bases). The germline V gene has CDR1 SGHAT and CDR2 FQNNGV. Trimming took off 1 base at V and 6 bases at J, with 9 bases between the two ends. The CDR3 is made up of 14 amino acids. The DNA of the CDR3 is TGTGCCAGCAGCTTAGGGGGGGTGGATGAAAAACTGTTTTTT. This codes for CASSLGGVDEKLFF. The variable domain in full, completed from reference TRBV11-2 and TRBJ1-4, reads EAGVAQSPRYKIIEKRQSVAFWCNPISGHATLYWYQQILGQGPKLLIQFQNNGVVDDSQLPKDRFSAERLKGVDSTLKIQPAKLEDSAVYLCASSLGGVDEKLFFGSGTQLSVL.

The chain uses TRBV19 and TRBJ2-1; 11 bases fit TRBD1. Per germline, CDR1 LNHDA and CDR2 SQIVND (reference sequence). The CDR3 is made up of 17 amino acids. The V gene end was trimmed by 6 bases and the J gene end by 6 bases; junction bases not matched to a gene: 13. CDR3 amino acids: CASSRLTPGQGVNEQFF. The CDR3 DNA sequence: TGTGCCAGTAGCCGTCTGACCCCGGGACAGGGGGTCAATGAGCAGTTCTTC.

The chain carries TRBV4-2 and TRBJ1-2; D unclear. Germline CDR1 reads LGHNA; CDR2 reads YNFKEQ. This CDR3 has 13 amino acids. Between the trimmed V and J ends, which lost 0 bases and 2 bases, there was a span of 4 bases. CDR3 amino acids: CASSQEQNYGYTF. CDR3 coding DNA: TGTGCCAGCAGCCAAGAACAGAACTATGGCTACACCTTC.

The gene calls are TRBV5-4 and TRBJ2-3, with D perhaps TRBD1 (7 bases). Trimming pared 4 bases from V and 3 bases from J, leaving 18 bases between. Germline CDR1 is SGHNT and CDR2 is YYREEE (reference sequence). The CDR3 has 16 residues. CDR3 coding DNA: TGTGCCAGCAGCCCTAGGGGGCAGGGAGGAACAGATACGCAGTATTTT. Protein: CASSPRGQGGTDTQYF.

This clone came up a few times. This chain uses TRBV11-2 with TRBJ1-2; a weak D match, TRBD1 (5 bases). The ends were cut back, 1 base at V and 8 bases at J, with 8 bases in the middle. Looked up from germline, CDR1 is SGHAT and CDR2 is FQNNGV. This CDR3 is 12 amino acids long. The DNA for the CDR3 is TGTGCCAGCAGCTTAGCAGGGCTCGGCTACACCTTC. Translated: CASSLAGLGYTF.

This chain connects TRBV11-2 to TRBJ1-3; D is ambiguous. V lost 2 bases to trimming and J lost 4 bases, with 6 bases between them. CDR1 SGHAT and CDR2 FQNNGV come from the germline V gene. This CDR3 is 13 amino acids long. The DNA for the CDR3 is TGTGCCAGCAGCTTATTGGAGGGAAACACCATATATTTT. As protein: CASSLLEGNTIYF.

This chain links TRBV18 with TRBJ1-1; no definite D call. With 5 bases removed from V and 0 bases from J, the gap between germline ends came to 16 bases. This CDR3 contains 16 residues. Germline loops: CDR1 KGHSH, CDR2 LQKENI. CDR3 in amino acids: CASSTMGGEMNTEAFF. CDR3 in DNA: TGTGCCAGCTCAACAATGGGTGGGGAGATGAACACTGAAGCTTTCTTT.

This rearrangement joins TRBV19 to TRBJ2-3, with D possibly TRBD2 on 5 matching bases. With 5 bases removed from V and 0 bases from J, the gap between germline ends came to 12 bases. Germline-derived CDR1 and CDR2 are LNHDA and SQIVND (reference sequence). This CDR3 spans 15 amino acids. In nucleotides, the CDR3 is TGTGCCAGTAGTCCCACCTGGGAGAGCACAGATACGCAGTATTTT. Translation: CASSPTWESTDTQYF.

The gene calls are TRBV19 and TRBJ2-1; D call uncertain. Germline V gives CDR1 LNHDA, CDR2 SQIVND (reference sequence). The V end was cut by 5 bases, the J end by 0 bases, with 8 bases between. The CDR3 contains 14 residues. The CDR3 loop reads CASSPRFSYNEQFF. The CDR3 coding sequence is TGTGCCAGTAGTCCGAGATTCTCCTACAATGAGCAGTTCTTC. The complete variable domain, with remaining parts taken from reference TRBV19 and TRBJ2-1, reads DGGITQSPKYLFRKEGQNVTLSCEQNLNHDAMYWYRQDPGQGLRLIYYSQIVNDFQKGDIAEGYSVSREKKESFPLTVTSAQKNPTAFYLCASSPRFSYNEQFFGPGTRLTVL.

The rearrangement links TRBV7-2 to TRBJ2-5; 7 nucleotides line up with TRBD2. In germline, CDR1 is SGHTA, CDR2 FQGNSA. This CDR3 is built from 14 residues. The junction had 8 bases not matched to a gene; V was cut back by 8 bases and J by 2 bases. The CDR3 bases are TGTGCCAGCGGGTATAGGCGGGGGCAAGAGACCCAGTACTTC. Its protein product is CASGYRRGQETQYF.

V is TRBV12-5 and J is TRBJ2-7; 7 nucleotides match TRBD2. Per germline, CDR1 LGHNT and CDR2 FRNRAP. V lost 4 bases and J lost 1; bases outside the gene matches: 7. The CDR3 is made up of 15 amino acids. For the CDR3, the DNA is TGTGCTAGTGGTTACGGCGGGGGAGGGTCCTACGAGCAGTACTTC. Its protein is CASGYGGGGSYEQYF.

The genes are TRBV7-2 and TRBJ1-1, with D hard to call. Germline V gives CDR1 SGHTA, CDR2 FQGNSA. This CDR3 has 11 residues. The ends were cut back, 1 base at V and 8 bases at J, with 5 bases in the middle. The CDR3 sequence is CASSLVREAFF. Written as DNA, the CDR3 is TGTGCCAGCAGCTTAGTTCGGGAAGCTTTCTTT.

This chain links TRBV19 with TRBJ1-5; 8 bases line up with TRBD1. This CDR3 spans 19 amino acids. Unmatched junction bases numbered 17, after V lost 7 bases and J lost 0 bases. Looked up from germline, CDR1 is LNHDA and CDR2 is SQIVND (reference sequence). The CDR3 loop is CASTPRGDRTGHSNQPQHF. CDR3 sequence (DNA): TGTGCCAGTACCCCGAGGGGGGACCGGACAGGGCATAGCAATCAGCCCCAGCATTTT.

The chain employs TRBV2 and TRBJ2-1, with 14 bases aligning to TRBD2. Trimming removed 8 bases from V and 1 base from J; junction bases left unmatched: 13. In germline, CDR1 is SNHLY, CDR2 FYNNEI. The length of the CDR3 is 19 residues. The CDR3: CASGRLAGGKNGSYNEQFF. CDR3 sequence (DNA): TGTGCCAGCGGGAGACTAGCGGGGGGGAAAAATGGGTCCTACAATGAGCAGTTCTTC.

This chain links TRBV6-2 or TRBV6-3 with TRBJ2-5; 7 bases are shared with TRBD1. The length of the CDR3 is 14 residues. Germline CDR1 is MNHEY and CDR2 is SVGEGT. The ends lost 2 bases at V and 5 bases at J; junction bases unmatched: 5. The CDR3 coding sequence is TGTGCCAGCAGTTACGCTACAGGGGTGGAGACCCAGTACTTC. Translation: CASSYATGVETQYF.

The chain uses TRBV5-6 and TRBJ2-5; D may be TRBD1 (6 bases). V was pared by 2 bases and J by 3 bases, with 8 bases between. The CDR3 length is 13 residues. Germline V gene lookup returns CDR1 SGHDT and CDR2 YYEEEE. The CDR3 sequence: CASSFAGEETQYF. CDR3 DNA sequence: TGTGCCAGCAGCTTCGCAGGGGAAGAGACCCAGTACTTC.

The sample holds a few counts of this clone. This CDR3 is CASSPQGLLAGGNEQFF. CDR3 coding DNA: TGTGCCAGCAGCCCGCAGGGTCTGCTAGCTGGAGGGAATGAGCAGTTCTTC. The V call is TRBV7-9, the J call TRBJ2-1; TRBD2 is a possible D gene (6 bases). The CDR3 extends over 17 amino acids. Trimming pared 5 bases from V and 7 bases from J, leaving 24 bases between. Germline V lookup: CDR1 SEHNR, CDR2 FQNEAQ (reference sequence).

The chain couples TRBV11-2 to TRBJ2-2; 9 bases line up with TRBD1. V dropped 4 bases and J dropped 5; count of bases not matched to a gene: 5. CDR3 length: 15 amino acids. CDR1 is SGHAT, CDR2 FQNNGV, per germline. The CDR3 coding sequence is TGTGCCAGCAGCTCCGGGACAGGGAGGACCGGGGAGCTGTTTTTT. Translated, it gives CASSSGTGRTGELFF.